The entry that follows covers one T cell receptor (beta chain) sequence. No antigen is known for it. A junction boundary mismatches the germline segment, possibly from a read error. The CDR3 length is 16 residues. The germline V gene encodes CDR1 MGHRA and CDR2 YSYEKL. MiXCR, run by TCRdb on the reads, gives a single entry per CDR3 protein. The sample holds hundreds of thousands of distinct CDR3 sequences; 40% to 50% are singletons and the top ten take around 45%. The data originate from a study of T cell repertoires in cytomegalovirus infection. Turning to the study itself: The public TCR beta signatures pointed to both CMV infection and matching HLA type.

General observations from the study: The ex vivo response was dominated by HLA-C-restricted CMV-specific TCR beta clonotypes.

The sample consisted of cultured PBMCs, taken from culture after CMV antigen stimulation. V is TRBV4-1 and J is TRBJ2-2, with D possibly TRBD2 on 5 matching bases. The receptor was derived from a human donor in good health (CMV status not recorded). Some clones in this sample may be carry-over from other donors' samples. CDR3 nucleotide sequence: TGTGCCAGCAGCCCAGCCCGGGAACTTAACACCGGGGAGCTGTTTTTT. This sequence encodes CASSPARELNTGELFF.